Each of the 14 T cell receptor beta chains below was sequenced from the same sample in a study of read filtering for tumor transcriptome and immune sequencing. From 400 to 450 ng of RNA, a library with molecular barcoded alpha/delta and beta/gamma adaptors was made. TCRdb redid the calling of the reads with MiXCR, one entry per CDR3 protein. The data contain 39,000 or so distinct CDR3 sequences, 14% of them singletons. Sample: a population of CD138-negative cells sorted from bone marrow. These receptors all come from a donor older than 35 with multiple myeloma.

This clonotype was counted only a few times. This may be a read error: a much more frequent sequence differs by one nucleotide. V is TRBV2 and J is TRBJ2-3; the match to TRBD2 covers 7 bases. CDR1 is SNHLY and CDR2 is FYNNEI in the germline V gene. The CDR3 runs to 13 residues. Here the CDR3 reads CASERGYTGTQYF. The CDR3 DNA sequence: TGTGCCAGCGAGCGGGGATACACAGGTACGCAGTATTTT.

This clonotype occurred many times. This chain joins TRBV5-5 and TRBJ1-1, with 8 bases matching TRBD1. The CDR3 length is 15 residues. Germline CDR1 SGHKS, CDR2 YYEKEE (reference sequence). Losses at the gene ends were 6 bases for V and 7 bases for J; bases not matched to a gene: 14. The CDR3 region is CASNPRQGLGVEAFF. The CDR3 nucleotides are TGTGCCAGCAACCCCCGACAGGGGCTCGGGGTTGAAGCTTTCTTT.

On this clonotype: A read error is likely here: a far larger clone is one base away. The CDR3 reads CASGTRQGATGELFF. The CDR3 coding sequence is TGTGCCAGCGGTACCAGACAGGGGGCGACCGGGGAGCTGTTTTTT. The rearrangement links TRBV12-3 or TRBV12-4 to TRBJ2-2; 10 bases match TRBD1. Trimming cost V 8 bases and J 5 bases; bases outside gene matches: 8. The CDR3 consists of 15 residues.

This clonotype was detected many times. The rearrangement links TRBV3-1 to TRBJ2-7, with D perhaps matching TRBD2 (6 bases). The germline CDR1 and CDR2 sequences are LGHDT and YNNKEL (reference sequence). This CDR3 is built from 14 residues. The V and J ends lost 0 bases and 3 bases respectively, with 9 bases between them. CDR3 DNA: TGTGCCAGCAGCCAAGAGGGCGGGGTCTACGAGCAGTACTTC. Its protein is CASSQEGGVYEQYF.

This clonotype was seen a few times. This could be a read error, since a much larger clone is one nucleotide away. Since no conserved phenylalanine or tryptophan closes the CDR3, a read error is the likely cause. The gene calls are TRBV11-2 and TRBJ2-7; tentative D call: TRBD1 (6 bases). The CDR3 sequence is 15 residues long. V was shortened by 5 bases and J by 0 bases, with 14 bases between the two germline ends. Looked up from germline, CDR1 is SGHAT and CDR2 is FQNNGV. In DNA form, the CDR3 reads TGTGCCAGCAGCCCCAGGACAGTGAGCTCCTACGAGCAGTACCTC. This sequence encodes CASSPRTVSSYEQYL.

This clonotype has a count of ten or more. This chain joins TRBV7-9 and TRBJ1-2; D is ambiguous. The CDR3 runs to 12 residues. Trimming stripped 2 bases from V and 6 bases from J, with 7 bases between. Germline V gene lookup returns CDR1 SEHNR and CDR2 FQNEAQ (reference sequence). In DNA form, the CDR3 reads TGTGCCAGCAGCTTAACGGCGGATGGCTACACCTTC. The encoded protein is CASSLTADGYTF.

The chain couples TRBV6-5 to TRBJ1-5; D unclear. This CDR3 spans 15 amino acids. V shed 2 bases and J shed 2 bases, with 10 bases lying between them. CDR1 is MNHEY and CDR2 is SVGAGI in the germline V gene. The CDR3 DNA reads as TGTGCCAGCAGTTACCGGGGTATTGGCAATCAGCCCCAGCATTTT. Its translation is CASSYRGIGNQPQHF.

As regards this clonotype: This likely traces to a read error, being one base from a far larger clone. CDR3 DNA sequence: TGTGCCAGCAGTTACGGCGGGGGGGCCAATGAGCAGTTCTTC. Its translation is CASSYGGGANEQFF. The chain links TRBV6-5 to TRBJ2-1; 9 bases match TRBD2. Germline CDR1 and CDR2: MNHEY and SVGAGI. This CDR3 region has 14 residues. V was pared by 2 bases and J by 6 bases, with 2 bases of the junction left unmatched.

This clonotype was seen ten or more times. CDR3 sequence: CASSKRTGQTSGPTQHF. The CDR3 coding sequence is TGTGCCAGCAGCAAGAGGACAGGGCAAACCTCCGGTCCGACCCAGCATTTT. This chain uses TRBV21-1 with TRBJ1-5; TRBD1 is the table's D call, not checked against the DNA. TRBV21-1 is an annotated pseudogene. The CDR3 runs to 17 residues.

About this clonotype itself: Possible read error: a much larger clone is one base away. CDR3 in amino acids: CSVARSGANVLAF. Here the CDR3 DNA reads TGCAGCGTTGCCCGCTCTGGGGCCAACGTCCTGGCTTTC. The rearrangement joins TRBV29-1 to TRBJ2-6; maybe TRBD1 (5 bases). Germline CDR1 reads SQVTM; CDR2 reads ANQGSEA. This CDR3 is built from 13 residues.

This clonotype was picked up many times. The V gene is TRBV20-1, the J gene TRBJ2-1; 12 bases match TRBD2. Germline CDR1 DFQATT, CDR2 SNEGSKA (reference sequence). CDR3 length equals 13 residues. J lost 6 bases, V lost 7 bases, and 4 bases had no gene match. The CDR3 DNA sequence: TGCAGTGGTACTAGCGGGGGGACCAATGAGCAGTTCTTC. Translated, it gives CSGTSGGTNEQFF.

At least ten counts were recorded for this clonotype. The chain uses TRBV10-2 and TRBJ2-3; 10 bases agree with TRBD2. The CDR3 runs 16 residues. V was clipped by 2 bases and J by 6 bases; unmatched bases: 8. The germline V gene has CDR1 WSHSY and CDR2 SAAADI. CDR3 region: CASSEGFLAGADTQYF. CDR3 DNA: TGCGCCAGCAGTGAGGGCTTTCTAGCGGGAGCTGATACGCAGTATTTT.

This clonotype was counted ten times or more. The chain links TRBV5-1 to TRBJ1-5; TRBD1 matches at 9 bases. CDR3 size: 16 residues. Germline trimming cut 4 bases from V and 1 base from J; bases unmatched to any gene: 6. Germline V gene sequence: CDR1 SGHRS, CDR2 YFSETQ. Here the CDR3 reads CASSVAGQGSNQPQHF. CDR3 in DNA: TGCGCCAGCAGCGTCGCGGGACAGGGAAGCAATCAGCCCCAGCATTTT. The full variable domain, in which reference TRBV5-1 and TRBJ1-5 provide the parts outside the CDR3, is KAGVTQTPRYLIKTRGQQVTLSCSPISGHRSVSWYQQTPGQGLQFLFEYFSETQRNKGNFPGRFSGRQFSNSRSEMNVSTLELGDSALYLCASSVAGQGSNQPQHFGDGTRLSIL.

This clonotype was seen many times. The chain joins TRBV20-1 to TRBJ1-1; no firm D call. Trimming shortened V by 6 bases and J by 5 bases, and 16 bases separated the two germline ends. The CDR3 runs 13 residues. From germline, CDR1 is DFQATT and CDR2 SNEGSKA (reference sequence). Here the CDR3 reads CSAKYYSDTEAFF. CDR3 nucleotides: TGCAGTGCAAAATACTACAGTGATACTGAAGCTTTCTTT.